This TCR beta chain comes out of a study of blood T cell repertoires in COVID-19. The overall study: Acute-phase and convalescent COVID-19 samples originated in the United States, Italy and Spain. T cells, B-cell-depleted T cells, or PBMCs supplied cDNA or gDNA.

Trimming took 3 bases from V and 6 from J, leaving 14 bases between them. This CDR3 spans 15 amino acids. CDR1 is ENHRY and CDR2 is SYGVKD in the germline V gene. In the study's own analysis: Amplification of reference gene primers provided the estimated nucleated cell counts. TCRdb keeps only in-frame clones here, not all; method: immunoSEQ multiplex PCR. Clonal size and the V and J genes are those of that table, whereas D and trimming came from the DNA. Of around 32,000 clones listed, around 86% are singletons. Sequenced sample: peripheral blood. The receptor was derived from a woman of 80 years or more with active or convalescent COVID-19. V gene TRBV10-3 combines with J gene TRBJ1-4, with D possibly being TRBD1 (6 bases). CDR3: CAISEDRMGDEKLFF. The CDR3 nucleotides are TGTGCCATCAGTGAAGACAGGATGGGGGATGAAAAACTGTTTTTT.